The sequence of this T cell receptor (beta chain) was determined in a study of blood T cell repertoires in COVID-19 (dated by TCRdb to about 2020). Looking at the study overall: Collaborator samples came from the United States, Italy and Spain and covered acute and convalescent phases of COVID-19. The repertoires were made available in a free public database intended to serve as a resource for research on the immune response to SARS-CoV-2. Sample metadata almost always included a de-identified subject ID, COVID-19 status, age in years and sex. Samples were obtained from the ongoing ImmuneRACE study (first 160 participants) and from roughly 1,300 subjects provided by 6 global collaborators. The prospective study material was composed of cDNA or gDNA derived from T cells, B-cell-depleted T cells, or PBMCs. Deeply sampled blood TCRbeta repertoires from subjects exposed to, actively infected with, or recovered from COVID-19 were included in the dataset. HLA class I and class II types, where available, came from metadata supplied by the sample provider rather than from assay-based typing.

TCRbeta CDR3 regions were amplified from genomic DNA using the immunoSEQ Assay, a bias-controlled multiplex PCR. On the study's bioinformatics: Nucleated cell counts per sample were estimated from amplification of reference gene primers within the assay. To quantify the absolute abundance of each unique TCRbeta CDR3 rearrangement, sequence reads were collapsed and filtered. Productive Simpson clonality was computed per sample as the square root of Simpson's diversity index over productive rearrangements. TCRdb took over this immuneACCESS table, retaining in-frame rearrangements with V and J assigned. Such tables are incomplete; in checked studies, under half of the missing clones stem from an unresolved V gene, and the remainder is unexplained. V and J calls and clone size are given by that table; D and trimming were obtained from the DNA. The sample includes fewer than 200,000 clones, with about 80% observed a single time. Of the sample, roughly 25% is held by the ten largest clones.

Collaborating institutions collected whole blood in K2EDTA tubes following their own protocols. Collaborator samples were shipped for TCRbeta analysis as frozen whole blood, isolated PBMCs, or DNA extracted from either sample type. With regard to this clone: No cognate antigen has been identified for it. It has no much larger one-base neighbor in the sample; base qualities were not kept.

V is pared back by 1 base and J by 0 bases, with 7 bases lying between the germline termini. The CDR3 runs 14 residues from the cysteine to the phenylalanine. Solely the CDR3 DNA is kept, with 42 bases framed from the first base. CDR1 and CDR2, per the germline V gene (reference sequence), are LNHDA and SQIVND. Study-wide conclusions, independent of this receptor: Clinical and demographic metadata were provided uncurated, with the amount varying by source and participant.

Material for sequencing was peripheral blood. This clonotype was sampled from a woman in her 70s with acute or convalescent COVID-19. In this chain, TRBV19 is recombined with TRBJ2-7; the D gene is unclear. The CDR3 protein: CASSIAVNSYEQYF. The DNA sequence reads TGTGCCAGTAGTATAGCGGTTAACTCCTACGAGCAGTACTTC.